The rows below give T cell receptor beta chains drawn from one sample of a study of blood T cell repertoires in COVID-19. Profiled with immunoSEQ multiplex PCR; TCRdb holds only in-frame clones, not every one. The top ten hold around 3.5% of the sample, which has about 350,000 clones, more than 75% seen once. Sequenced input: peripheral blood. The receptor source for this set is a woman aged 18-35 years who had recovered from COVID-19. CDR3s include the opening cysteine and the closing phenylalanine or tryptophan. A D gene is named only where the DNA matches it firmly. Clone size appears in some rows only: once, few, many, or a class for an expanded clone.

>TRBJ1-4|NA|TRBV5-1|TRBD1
CASSLVGTDPNEKLFF
TGCGCCAGCAGCTTGGTTGGGACAGACCCTAATGAAAAACTGTTTTTT
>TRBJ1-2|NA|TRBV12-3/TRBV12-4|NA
CASRRGQNYGYTF
TGTGCCAGCAGACGAGGGCAGAACTATGGCTACACCTTC
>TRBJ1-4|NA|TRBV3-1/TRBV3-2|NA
CASSQGADFGTNEKLFF
TGTGCCAGCAGCCAGGGGGCAGATTTCGGGACTAATGAAAAACTGTTTTTT
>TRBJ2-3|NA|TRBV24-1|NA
CATSGQGLDTQYF
TGTGCCACCAGTGGGCAGGGGTTAGATACGCAGTATTTT
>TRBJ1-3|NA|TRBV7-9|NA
CASSSGGGAGNTIYF
TGTGCCAGCAGCTCCGGCGGGGGAGCTGGAAACACCATATATTTT
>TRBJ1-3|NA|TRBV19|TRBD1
CASSKSGTGYGNTIYF
TGTGCCAGTAGTAAAAGCGGGACAGGGTACGGAAACACCATATATTTT
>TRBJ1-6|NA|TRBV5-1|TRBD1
CASSLDVGQGSPLHF
TGCGCCAGCAGCCTCGACGTCGGACAGGGATCACCCCTCCACTTT
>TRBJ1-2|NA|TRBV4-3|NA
CASSQELGRGGYTF
TGCGCCAGCAGCCAAGAGTTAGGGAGGGGTGGCTACACCTTC
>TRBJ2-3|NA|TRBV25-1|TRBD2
CASSEYRAGISTDTQYF
TGTGCCAGCAGTGAATATCGAGCGGGAATAAGCACAGATACGCAGTATTTT
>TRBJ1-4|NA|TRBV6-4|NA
CASSDSAREKLFF
TGTGCCAGCAGTGACTCGGCCAGGGAAAAACTGTTTTTT
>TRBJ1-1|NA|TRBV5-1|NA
CASSPEAQGPFGEAFF
TGCGCCAGCAGCCCAGAGGCCCAGGGGCCCTTTGGGGAAGCTTTCTTT
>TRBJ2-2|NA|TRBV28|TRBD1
CASSLQGAVDTGELFF
TGTGCCAGCAGTCTACAGGGGGCTGTGGACACCGGGGAGCTGTTTTTT
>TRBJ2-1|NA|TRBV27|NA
CASSSTTQGNEQFF
TGTGCCAGCAGTTCAACGACCCAGGGAAATGAGCAGTTCTTC
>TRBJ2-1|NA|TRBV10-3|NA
CAIKGGQNNEQFF
TGTGCCATCAAGGGGGGACAGAACAATGAGCAGTTCTTC
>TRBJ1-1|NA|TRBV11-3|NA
CASSALGGGLDTEAFF
TGTGCCAGCAGCGCCCTTGGGGGGGGGCTGGACACTGAAGCTTTCTTT
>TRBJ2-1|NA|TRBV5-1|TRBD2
CASSAWTSGGGNNEQFF
TGCGCCAGCAGCGCGTGGACTAGCGGGGGTGGGAACAATGAGCAGTTCTTC
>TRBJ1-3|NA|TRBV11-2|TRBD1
CASSLDHRGRDTIYF
TGTGCCAGCAGCTTAGATCACAGGGGGCGAGACACCATATATTTT
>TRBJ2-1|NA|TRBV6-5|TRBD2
CASSYRTSGVYNEQFF
TGTGCCAGCAGTTACAGGACTAGCGGGGTATACAATGAGCAGTTCTTC
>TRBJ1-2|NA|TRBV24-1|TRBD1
CATSERGTDYGYTF
TGTGCCACCAGTGAGAGAGGGACAGACTATGGCTACACCTTC
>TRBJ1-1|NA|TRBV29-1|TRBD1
CSVVGDRVWGTEAFF
TGCAGCGTTGTGGGGGACAGGGTTTGGGGCACTGAAGCTTTCTTT
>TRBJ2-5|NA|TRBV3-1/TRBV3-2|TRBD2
CASSQGQLAGGETQYF
TGTGCCAGCAGCCAAGGACAACTAGCGGGAGGGGAGACCCAGTACTTC
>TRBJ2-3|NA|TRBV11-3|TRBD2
CASSLVLLAITDTQYF
TGTGCCAGCAGCTTAGTTTTACTAGCGATCACAGATACGCAGTATTTT
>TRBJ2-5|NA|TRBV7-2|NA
CASSFQRGQETQYF
TGTGCCAGCAGCTTTCAAAGGGGCCAAGAGACCCAGTACTTC
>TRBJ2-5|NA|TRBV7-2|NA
CASSYYVETQYF
TGTGCCAGCAGCTACTACGTGGAGACCCAGTACTTC
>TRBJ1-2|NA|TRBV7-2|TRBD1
CASSPRTGSNYGYTF
TGTGCCAGCAGCCCCCGGACAGGGAGTAACTATGGCTACACCTTC
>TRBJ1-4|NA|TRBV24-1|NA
CATSDSREGSEKLFF
TGTGCCACCAGTGATTCCAGGGAGGGGAGTGAAAAACTGTTTTTT
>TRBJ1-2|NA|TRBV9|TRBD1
CASSRPGGTYGYTF
TGTGCCAGCAGCAGACCAGGGGGCACCTATGGCTACACCTTC
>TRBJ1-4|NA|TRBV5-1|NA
CASSLGATLTGGLKLFF
TGCGCCAGCAGCTTGGGGGCCACCCTCACGGGGGGGCTGAAACTGTTTTTT
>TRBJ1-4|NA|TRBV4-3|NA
CASSQGGQEDEKLFF
TGCGCCAGCAGCCAAGGGGGCCAGGAAGATGAAAAACTGTTTTTT
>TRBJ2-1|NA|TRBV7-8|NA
CASSLGGVRSNEQFF
TGTGCCAGCAGCTTGGGAGGAGTTCGGTCCAATGAGCAGTTCTTC
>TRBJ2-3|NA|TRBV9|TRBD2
CASSVEAGLADTQYF
TGTGCCAGCAGCGTAGAGGCCGGACTAGCCGATACGCAGTATTTT
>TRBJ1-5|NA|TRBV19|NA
CASSPITPRGGQPQHF
TGTGCCAGTAGCCCGATTACCCCCAGGGGAGGGCAGCCCCAGCATTTT
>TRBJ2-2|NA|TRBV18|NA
CASSPNLRLGPNTGELFF
TGTGCCAGCTCACCAAATTTAAGACTAGGACCCAACACCGGGGAGCTGTTTTTT
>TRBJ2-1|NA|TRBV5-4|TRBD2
CASSPAGGTTYNEQFF
TGTGCCAGCAGCCCCGCGGGGGGCACGACCTACAATGAGCAGTTCTTC
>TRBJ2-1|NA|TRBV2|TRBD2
CASSLRHPGLASNEQFF
TGTGCCAGCAGTCTCCGCCACCCGGGACTAGCGTCGAATGAGCAGTTCTTC
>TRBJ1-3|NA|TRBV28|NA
CASSFWGPDGGSRNTIYF
TGTGCCAGCAGTTTTTGGGGCCCGGACGGGGGAAGCCGAAACACCATATATTTT
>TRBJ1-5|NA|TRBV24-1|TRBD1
CATSDRTGAQPQHF
TGTGCCACCAGTGACAGAACAGGGGCTCAGCCCCAGCATTTT
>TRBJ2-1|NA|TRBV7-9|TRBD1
CASSFRTGYNEQFF
TGTGCCAGCAGCTTCAGGACAGGATACAATGAGCAGTTCTTC
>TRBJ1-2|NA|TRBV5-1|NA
CASSPDSSLLGYTF
TGCGCCAGCAGCCCCGACAGCTCCCTATTGGGCTACACCTTC
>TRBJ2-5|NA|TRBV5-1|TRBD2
CASRRPPWTSGREETQYF
TGCGCCAGCAGACGACCACCGTGGACTAGCGGGAGAGAAGAGACCCAGTACTTC
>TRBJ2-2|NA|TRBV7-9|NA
CASGPRGSNTGELFF
TGTGCCAGCGGCCCTCGGGGGAGTAACACCGGGGAGCTGTTTTTT
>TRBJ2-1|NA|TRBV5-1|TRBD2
CASRPPSGGSYNEQFF
TGCGCCAGCAGACCCCCCAGCGGGGGTTCCTACAATGAGCAGTTCTTC
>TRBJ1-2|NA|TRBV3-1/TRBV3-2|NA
CASSHPWTAVSDGYTF
TGTGCCAGCAGCCATCCCTGGACAGCCGTGTCTGATGGCTACACCTTC
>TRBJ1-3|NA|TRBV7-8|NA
CASSHGGAGNTIYF
TGTGCCAGCAGCCATGGAGGGGCTGGAAACACCATATATTTT
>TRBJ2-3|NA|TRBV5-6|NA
CASTGIQADTQYF
TGTGCCAGCACCGGGATTCAGGCAGATACGCAGTATTTT
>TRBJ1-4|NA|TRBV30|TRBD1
CAWSVGTVEKLFF
TGTGCCTGGAGTGTAGGGACAGTTGAAAAACTGTTTTTT
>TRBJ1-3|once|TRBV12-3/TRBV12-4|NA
CASSLVAGNTIYF
TGTGCCAGCAGTTTAGTAGCTGGAAACACCATATATTTT
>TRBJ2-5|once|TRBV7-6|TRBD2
CASSSRISGSFMETQYF
TGTGCCAGCAGCTCGAGGATTAGCGGGAGTTTCATGGAGACCCAGTACTTC
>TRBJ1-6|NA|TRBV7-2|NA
CASSLGSGNSPLHF
TGTGCCAGCAGCTTAGGCTCGGGGAATTCACCCCTCCACTTT
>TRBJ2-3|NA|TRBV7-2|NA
CASSLVRSTDTQYF
TGTGCCAGCAGCTTAGTACGGAGCACAGATACGCAGTATTTT
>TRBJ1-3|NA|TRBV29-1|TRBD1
CSVEDVGTGGDGNTIYF
TGCAGCGTTGAAGATGTAGGGACAGGGGGCGATGGAAACACCATATATTTT
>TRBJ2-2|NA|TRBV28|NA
CASSPLGQGIGLGTGELFF
TGTGCCAGCAGTCCCCTCGGCCAGGGTATTGGCTTGGGCACCGGGGAGCTGTTTTTT